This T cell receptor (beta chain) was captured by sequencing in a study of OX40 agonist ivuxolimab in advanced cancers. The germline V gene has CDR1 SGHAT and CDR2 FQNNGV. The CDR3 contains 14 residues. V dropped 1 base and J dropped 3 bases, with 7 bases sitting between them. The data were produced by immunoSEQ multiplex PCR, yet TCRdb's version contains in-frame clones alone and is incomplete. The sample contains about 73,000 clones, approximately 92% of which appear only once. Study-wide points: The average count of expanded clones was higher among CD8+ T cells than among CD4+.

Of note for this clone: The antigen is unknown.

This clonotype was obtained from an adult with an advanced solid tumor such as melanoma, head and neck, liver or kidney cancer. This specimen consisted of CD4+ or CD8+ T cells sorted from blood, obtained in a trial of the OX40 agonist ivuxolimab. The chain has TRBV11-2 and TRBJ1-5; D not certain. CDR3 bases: TGTGCCAGCAGCTTAGCAGAAACCAATCAGCCCCAGCATTTT. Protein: CASSLAETNQPQHF.